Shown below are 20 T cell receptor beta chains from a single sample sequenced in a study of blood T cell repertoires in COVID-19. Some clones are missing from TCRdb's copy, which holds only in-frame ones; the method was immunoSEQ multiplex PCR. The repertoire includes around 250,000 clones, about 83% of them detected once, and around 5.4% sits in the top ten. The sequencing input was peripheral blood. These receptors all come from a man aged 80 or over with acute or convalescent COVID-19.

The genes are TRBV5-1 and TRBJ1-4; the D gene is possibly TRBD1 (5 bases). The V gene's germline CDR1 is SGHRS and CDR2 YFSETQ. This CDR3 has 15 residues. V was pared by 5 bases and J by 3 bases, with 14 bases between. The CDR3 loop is CASRGPSGANEKLFF. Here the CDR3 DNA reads TGCGCCAGCAGAGGACCCTCGGGGGCTAATGAAAAACTGTTTTTT.

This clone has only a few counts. CDR3 in amino acids: CASSGSEGYEQYF. The CDR3 DNA is TGCGCCAGCAGCGGTAGTGAGGGATACGAGCAGTACTTC. The chain uses TRBV5-1 and TRBJ2-7; D is perhaps TRBD2 (5 bases). This CDR3 is 13 amino acids long. Between the trimmed V and J ends, which lost 4 bases and 4 bases, there was a span of 12 bases. Per germline, CDR1 SGHRS and CDR2 YFSETQ.

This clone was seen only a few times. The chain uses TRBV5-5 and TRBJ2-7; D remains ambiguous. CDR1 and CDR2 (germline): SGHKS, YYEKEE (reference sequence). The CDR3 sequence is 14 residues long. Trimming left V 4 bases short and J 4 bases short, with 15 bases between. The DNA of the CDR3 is TGTGCCAGCAGCCCCAGTTACAAGATTTACGAGCAGTACTTC. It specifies CASSPSYKIYEQYF.

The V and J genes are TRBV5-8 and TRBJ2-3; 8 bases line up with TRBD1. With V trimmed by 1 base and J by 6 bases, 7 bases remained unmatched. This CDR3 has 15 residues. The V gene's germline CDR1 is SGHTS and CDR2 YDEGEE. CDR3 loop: CASSLTGGVPDTQYF. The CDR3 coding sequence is TGTGCCAGCAGCTTGACAGGGGGAGTACCGGATACGCAGTATTTT.

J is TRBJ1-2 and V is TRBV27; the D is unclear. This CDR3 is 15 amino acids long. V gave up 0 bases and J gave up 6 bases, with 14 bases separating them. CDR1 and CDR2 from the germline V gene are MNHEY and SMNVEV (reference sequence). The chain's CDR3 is CASSLSGILPHGYTF. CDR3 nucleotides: TGTGCCAGCAGTTTATCTGGCATCCTGCCCCATGGCTACACCTTC.

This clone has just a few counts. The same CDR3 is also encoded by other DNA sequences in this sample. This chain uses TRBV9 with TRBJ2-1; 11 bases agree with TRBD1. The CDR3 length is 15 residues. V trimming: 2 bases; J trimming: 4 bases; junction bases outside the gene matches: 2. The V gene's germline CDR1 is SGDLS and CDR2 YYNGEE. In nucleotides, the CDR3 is TGTGCCAGCAGCGTCGGACAGGGGGCTTACAATGAGCAGTTCTTC. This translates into CASSVGQGAYNEQFF.

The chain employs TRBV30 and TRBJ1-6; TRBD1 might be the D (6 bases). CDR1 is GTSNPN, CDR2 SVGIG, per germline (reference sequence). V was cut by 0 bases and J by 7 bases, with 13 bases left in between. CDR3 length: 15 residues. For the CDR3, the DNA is TGTGCCTGGAGTGTAGCCGGGACATTCAATTCACCCCTCCACTTT. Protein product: CAWSVAGTFNSPLHF.

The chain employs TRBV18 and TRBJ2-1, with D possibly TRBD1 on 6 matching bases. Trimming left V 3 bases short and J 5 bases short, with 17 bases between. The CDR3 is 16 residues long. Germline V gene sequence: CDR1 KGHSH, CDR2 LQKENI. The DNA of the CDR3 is TGTGCCAGCTCACCCCAGCTCTATACAGGGAACAATGAGCAGTTCTTC. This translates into CASSPQLYTGNNEQFF.

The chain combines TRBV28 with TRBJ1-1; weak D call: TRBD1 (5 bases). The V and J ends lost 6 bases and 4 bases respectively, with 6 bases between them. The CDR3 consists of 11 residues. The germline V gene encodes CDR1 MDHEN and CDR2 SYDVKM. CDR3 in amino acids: CASRGLTEAFF. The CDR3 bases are TGTGCCAGCAGGGGGCTCACTGAAGCTTTCTTT.

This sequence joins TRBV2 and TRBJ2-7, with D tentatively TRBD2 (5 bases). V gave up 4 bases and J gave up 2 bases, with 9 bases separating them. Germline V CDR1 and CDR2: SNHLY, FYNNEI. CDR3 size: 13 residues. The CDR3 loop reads CASSVGVPYEQYF. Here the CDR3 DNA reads TGTGCCAGCAGTGTCGGGGTCCCCTACGAGCAGTACTTC.

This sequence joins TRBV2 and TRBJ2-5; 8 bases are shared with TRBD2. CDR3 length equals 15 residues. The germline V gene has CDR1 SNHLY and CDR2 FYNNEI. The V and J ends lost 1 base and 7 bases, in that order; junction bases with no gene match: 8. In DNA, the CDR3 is TGTGCCAGCAGTGAAGGTGCGGGGGGAATGGGGACCCAGTACTTC. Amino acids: CASSEGAGGMGTQYF.

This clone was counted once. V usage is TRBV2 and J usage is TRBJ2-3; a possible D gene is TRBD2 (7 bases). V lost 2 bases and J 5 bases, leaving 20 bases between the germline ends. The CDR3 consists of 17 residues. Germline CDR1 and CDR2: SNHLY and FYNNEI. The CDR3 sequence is CASSERGGGRSGDTQYF. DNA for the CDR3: TGTGCCAGCAGTGAAAGGGGGGGAGGGCGTTCCGGAGATACGCAGTATTTT. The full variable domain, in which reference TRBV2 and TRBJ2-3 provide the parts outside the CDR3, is EPEVTQTPSHQVTQMGQEVILRCVPISNHLYFYWYRQILGQKVEFLVSFYNNEISEKSEIFDDQFSVERPDGSNFTLKIRSTKLEDSAMYFCASSERGGGRSGDTQYFGPGTRLTVL.

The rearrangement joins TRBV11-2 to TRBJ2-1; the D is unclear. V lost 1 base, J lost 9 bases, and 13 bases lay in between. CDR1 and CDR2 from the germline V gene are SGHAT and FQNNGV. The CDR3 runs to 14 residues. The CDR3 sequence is CASSLGVSGSEQFF. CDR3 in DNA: TGTGCCAGCAGCTTAGGGGTTTCGGGTAGTGAGCAGTTCTTC.

The CDR3, as DNA: TGTGCCAGCAGTTTCTCAGGGGGAGCGAATGAAAAACTGTTTTTT. Protein: CASSFSGGANEKLFF. This chain joins TRBV28 and TRBJ1-4; 7 nucleotides align to TRBD1. The germline CDR1 and CDR2 sequences are MDHEN and SYDVKM. The V and J ends lost 3 bases and 5 bases, in that order; junction bases with no gene match: 6. The CDR3 totals 15 residues.

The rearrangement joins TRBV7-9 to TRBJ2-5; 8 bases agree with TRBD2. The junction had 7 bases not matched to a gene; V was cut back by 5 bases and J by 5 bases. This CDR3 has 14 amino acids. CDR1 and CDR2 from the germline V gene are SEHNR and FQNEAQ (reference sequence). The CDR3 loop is CASSPAGGGETQYF. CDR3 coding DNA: TGTGCCAGCAGCCCCGCGGGGGGAGGCGAGACCCAGTACTTC. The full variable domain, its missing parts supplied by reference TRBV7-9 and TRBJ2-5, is DTGVSQNPRHKITKRGQNVTFRCDPISEHNRLYWYRQTLGQGPEFLTYFQNEAQLEKSRLLSDRFSAERPKGSFSTLEIQRTEQGDSAMYLCASSPAGGGETQYFGPGTRLLVL.

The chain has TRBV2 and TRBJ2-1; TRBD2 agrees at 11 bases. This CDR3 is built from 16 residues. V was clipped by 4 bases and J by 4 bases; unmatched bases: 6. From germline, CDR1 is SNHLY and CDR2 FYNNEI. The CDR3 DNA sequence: TGTGCCAGCAGTGTCACCGGGACTAGCGGATACAATGAGCAGTTCTTC. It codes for CASSVTGTSGYNEQFF.

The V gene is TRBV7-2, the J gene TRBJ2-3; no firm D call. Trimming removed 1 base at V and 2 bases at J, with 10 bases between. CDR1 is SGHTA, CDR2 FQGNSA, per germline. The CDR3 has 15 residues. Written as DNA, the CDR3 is TGTGCCAGCAGCTTAGTTGGGCGTCACACAGATACGCAGTATTTT. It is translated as CASSLVGRHTDTQYF.

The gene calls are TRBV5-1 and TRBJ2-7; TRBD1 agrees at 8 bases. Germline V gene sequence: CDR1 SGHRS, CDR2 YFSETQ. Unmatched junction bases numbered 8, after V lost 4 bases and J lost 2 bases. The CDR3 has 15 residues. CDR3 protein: CASSLWTGRTYEQYF. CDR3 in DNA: TGCGCCAGCAGCCTATGGACAGGGCGGACCTACGAGCAGTACTTC.

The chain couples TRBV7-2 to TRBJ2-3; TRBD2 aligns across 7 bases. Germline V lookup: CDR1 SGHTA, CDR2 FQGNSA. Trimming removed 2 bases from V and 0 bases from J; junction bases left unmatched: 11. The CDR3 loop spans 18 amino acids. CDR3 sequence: CASSLWASGTTSTDTQYF. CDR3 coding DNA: TGTGCCAGCAGCTTATGGGCTAGCGGAACTACTAGCACAGATACGCAGTATTTT.

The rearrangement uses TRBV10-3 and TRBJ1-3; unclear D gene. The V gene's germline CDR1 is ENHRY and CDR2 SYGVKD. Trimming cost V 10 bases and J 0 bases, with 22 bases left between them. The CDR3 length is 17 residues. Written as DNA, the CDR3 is TGTGCCACCCGACCCGGGATCGGGATCAGCTCTGGAAACACCATATATTTT. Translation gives CATRPGIGISSGNTIYF.